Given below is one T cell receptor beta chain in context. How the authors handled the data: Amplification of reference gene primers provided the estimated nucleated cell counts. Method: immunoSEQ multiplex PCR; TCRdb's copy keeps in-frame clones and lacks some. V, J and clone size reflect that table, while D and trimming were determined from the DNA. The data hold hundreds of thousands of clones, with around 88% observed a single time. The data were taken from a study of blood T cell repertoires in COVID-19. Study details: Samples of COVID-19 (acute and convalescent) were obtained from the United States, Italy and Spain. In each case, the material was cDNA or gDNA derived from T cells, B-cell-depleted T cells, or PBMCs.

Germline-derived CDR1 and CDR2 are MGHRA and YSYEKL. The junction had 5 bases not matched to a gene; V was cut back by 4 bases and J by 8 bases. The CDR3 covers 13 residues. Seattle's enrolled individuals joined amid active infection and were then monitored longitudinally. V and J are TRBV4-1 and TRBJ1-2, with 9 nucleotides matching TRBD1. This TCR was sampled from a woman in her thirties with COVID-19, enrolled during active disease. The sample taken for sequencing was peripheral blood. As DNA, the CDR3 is TGCGCCAGCAGCCCGCGGACAGGGGAAGGCTACACCTTC. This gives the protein CASSPRTGEGYTF.